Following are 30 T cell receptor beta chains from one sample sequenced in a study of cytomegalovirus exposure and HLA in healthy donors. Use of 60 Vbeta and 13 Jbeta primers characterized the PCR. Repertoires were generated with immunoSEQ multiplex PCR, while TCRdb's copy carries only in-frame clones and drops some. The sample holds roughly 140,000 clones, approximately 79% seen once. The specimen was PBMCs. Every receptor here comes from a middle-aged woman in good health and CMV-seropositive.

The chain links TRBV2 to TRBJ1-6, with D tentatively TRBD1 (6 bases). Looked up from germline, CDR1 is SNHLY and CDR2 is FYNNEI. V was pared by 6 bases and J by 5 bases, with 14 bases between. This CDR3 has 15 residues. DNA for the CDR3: TGTGCCAGCAGGGTCGGACAGTCGAATAATTCACCCCTCCACTTT. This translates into CASRVGQSNNSPLHF.

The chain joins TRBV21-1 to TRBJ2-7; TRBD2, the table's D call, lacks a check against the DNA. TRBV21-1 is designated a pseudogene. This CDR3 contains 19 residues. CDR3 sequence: CASSKVGLAGGRDSYEQYF. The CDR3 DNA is TGTGCCAGCAGCAAAGTGGGACTAGCGGGGGGCCGAGACTCCTACGAGCAGTACTTC.

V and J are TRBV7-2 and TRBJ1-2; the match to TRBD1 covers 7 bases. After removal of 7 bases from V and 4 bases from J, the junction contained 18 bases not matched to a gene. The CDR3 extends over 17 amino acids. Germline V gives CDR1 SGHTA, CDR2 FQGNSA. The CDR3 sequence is CASKGSGTATYTYGYTF. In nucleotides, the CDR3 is TGTGCCAGCAAAGGATCCGGGACAGCAACTTACACCTATGGCTACACCTTC.

Here the CDR3 reads CASSASGHNTGELFF. The CDR3 DNA follows: TGTGCCAGCAGTGCCTCGGGACACAACACCGGGGAGCTGTTTTTT. J is TRBJ2-2 and V is TRBV2, with D perhaps TRBD1 (6 bases). The CDR3 has 15 amino acids. Germline V gene lookup returns CDR1 SNHLY and CDR2 FYNNEI. The V end was cut by 4 bases, the J end by 2 bases, with 11 bases between.

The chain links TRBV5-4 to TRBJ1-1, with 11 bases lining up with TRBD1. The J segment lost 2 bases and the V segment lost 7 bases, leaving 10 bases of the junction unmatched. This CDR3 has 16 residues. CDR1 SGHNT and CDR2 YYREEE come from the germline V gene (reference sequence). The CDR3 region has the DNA TGTGCCAGCGGAGCTTGGGACAGGGGGGATAACACTGAAGCTTTCTTT. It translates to CASGAWDRGDNTEAFF.

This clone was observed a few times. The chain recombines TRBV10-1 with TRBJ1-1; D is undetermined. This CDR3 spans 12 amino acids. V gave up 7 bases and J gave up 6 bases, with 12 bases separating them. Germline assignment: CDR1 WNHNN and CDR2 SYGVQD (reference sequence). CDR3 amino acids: CASTQTRAEAFF. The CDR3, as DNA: TGCGCCAGCACTCAGACTCGGGCTGAAGCTTTCTTT.

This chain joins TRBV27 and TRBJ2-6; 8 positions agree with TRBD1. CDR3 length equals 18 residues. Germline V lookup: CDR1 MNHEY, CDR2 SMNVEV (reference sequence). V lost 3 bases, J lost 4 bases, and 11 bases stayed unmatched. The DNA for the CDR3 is TGTGCCAGCAGTTTCAGGGACAGGTCGACTGAGGGGGCCAACGTCCTGACTTTC. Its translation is CASSFRDRSTEGANVLTF. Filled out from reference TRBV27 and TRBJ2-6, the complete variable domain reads EAQVTQNPRYLITVTGKKLTVTCSQNMNHEYMSWYRQDPGLGLRQIYYSMNVEVTDKGDVPEGYKVSRKEKRNFPLILESPSPNQTSLYFCASSFRDRSTEGANVLTFGAGSRLTVL.

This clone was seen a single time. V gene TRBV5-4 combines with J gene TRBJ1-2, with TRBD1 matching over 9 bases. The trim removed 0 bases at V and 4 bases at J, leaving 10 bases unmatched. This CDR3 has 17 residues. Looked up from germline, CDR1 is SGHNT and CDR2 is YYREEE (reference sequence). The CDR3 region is CASSLGGSGTGSYGYTF. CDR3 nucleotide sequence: TGTGCCAGCAGCTTGGGAGGGTCCGGGACAGGGTCCTATGGCTACACCTTC.

The CDR3 reads CASSKADAGNQPQHF. In DNA form, the CDR3 reads TGTGCCAGTAGTAAGGCAGATGCGGGCAATCAGCCCCAGCATTTT. V and J are TRBV19 and TRBJ1-5; D uncertain. The V end lost 4 bases, the J end lost 2 bases, and 12 bases lay between the germline ends. Germline CDR1 LNHDA, CDR2 SQIVND (reference sequence). The CDR3 is 15 amino acids.

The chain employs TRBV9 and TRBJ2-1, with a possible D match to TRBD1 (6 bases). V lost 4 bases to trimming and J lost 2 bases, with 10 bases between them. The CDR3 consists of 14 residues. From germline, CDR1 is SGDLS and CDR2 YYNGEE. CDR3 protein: CASSPQGTYNEQFF. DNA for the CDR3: TGTGCCAGCAGCCCTCAGGGGACCTACAATGAGCAGTTCTTC.

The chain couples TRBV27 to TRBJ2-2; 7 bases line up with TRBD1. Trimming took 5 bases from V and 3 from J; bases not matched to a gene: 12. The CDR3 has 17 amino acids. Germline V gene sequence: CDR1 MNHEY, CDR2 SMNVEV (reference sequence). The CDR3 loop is CASSPSPPGGYTGELFF. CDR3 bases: TGTGCCAGCAGTCCCTCCCCGCCAGGGGGTTACACCGGGGAGCTGTTTTTT.

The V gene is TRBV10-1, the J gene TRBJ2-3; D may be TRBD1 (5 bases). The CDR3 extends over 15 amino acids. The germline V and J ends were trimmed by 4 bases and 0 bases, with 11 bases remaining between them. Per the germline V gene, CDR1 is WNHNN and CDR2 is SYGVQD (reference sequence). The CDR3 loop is CASSGGYLSTDTQYF. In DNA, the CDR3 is TGCGCCAGCAGTGGGGGCTACCTTAGCACAGATACGCAGTATTTT.

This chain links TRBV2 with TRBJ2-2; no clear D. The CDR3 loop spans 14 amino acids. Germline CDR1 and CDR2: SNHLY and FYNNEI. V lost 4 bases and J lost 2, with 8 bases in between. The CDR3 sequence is CASSVRVNTGELFF. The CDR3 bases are TGTGCCAGCAGTGTCCGAGTCAACACCGGGGAGCTGTTTTTT.

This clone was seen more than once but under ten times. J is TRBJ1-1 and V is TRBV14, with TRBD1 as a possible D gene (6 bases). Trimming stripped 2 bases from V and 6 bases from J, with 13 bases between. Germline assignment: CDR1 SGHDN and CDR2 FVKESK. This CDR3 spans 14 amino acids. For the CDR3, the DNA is TGTGCCAGCAGCCAAAACAGGGATTACGCTGAAGCTTTCTTT. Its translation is CASSQNRDYAEAFF.

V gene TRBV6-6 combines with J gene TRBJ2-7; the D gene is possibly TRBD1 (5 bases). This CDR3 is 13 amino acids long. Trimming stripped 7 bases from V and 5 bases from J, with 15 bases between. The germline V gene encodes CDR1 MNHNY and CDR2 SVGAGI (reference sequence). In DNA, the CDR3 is TGTGCCAGCACCCTCAGGGAATTGAACGAGCAGTACTTC. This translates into CASTLRELNEQYF.

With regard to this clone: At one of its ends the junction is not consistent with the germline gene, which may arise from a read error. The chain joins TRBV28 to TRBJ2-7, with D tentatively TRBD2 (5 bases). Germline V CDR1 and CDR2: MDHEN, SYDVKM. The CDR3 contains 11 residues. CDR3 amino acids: CASRRLTLDFF. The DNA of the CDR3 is TGTGCCAGCAGGAGGTTAACGCTGGACTTCTTC.

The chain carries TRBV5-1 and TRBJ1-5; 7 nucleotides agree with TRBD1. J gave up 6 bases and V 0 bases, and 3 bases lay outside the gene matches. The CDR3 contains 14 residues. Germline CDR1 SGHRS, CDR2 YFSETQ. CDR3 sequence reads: CASSLGQGVQPQHF. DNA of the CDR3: TGCGCCAGCAGCTTGGGACAGGGAGTTCAGCCCCAGCATTTT.

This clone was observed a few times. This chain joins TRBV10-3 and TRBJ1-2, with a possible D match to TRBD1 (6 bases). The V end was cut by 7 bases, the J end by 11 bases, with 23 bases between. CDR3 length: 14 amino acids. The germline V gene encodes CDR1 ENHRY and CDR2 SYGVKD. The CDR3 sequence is CAINHRVGNLGYTF. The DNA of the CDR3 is TGTGCCATCAACCACAGGGTTGGGAATTTGGGATACACCTTC.

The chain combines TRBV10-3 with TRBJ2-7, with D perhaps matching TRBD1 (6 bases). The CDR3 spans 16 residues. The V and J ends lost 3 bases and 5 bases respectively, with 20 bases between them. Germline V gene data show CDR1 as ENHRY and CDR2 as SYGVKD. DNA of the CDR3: TGTGCCATCAGTGACACAGCGACAGGATCTATTAACGAGCAGTACTTC. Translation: CAISDTATGSINEQYF.

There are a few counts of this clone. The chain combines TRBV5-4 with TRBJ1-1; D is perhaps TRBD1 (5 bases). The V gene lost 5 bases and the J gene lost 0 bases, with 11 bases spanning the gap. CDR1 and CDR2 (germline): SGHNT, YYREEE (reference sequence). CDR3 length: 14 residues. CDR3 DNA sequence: TGTGCCAGCAGGGGGGAGGGATTGAACACTGAAGCTTTCTTT. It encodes CASRGEGLNTEAFF.

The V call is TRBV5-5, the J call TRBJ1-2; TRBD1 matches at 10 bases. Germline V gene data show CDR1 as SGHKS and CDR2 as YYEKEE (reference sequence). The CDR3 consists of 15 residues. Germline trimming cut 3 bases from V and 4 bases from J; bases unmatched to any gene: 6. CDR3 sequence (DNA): TGTGCCAGCAGCTCCGGGACAGGGGTTGGCTATGGCTACACCTTC. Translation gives CASSSGTGVGYGYTF.

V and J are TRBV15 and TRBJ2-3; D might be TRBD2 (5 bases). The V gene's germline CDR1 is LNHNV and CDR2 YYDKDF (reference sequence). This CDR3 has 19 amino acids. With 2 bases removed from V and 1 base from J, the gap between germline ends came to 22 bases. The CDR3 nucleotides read TGTGCCACCAGCAGACTAGCCGCTTATTCCCTAGTCGGCACAGATACGCAGTATTTT. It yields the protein CATSRLAAYSLVGTDTQYF. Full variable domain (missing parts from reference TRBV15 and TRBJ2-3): DAMVIQNPRYQVTQFGKPVTLSCSQTLNHNVMYWYQQKSSQAPKLLFHYYDKDFNNEADTPDNFQSRRPNTSFCFLDIRSPGLGDTAMYLCATSRLAAYSLVGTDTQYFGPGTRLTVL.

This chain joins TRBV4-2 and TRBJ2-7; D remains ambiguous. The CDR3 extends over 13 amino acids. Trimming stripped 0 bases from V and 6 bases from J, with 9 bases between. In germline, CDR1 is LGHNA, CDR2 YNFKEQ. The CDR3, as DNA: TGTGCCAGCAGCCAAGAGGCCATTGTCGAGCAGTACTTC. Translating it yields CASSQEAIVEQYF.

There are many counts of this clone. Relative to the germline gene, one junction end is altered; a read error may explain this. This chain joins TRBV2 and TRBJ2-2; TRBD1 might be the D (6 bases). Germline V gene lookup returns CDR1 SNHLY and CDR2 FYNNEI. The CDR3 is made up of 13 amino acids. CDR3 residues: CAGRVGATGELFF. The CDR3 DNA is TGTGCCGGCAGGGTGGGGGCCACCGGGGAGCTGTTTTTT.

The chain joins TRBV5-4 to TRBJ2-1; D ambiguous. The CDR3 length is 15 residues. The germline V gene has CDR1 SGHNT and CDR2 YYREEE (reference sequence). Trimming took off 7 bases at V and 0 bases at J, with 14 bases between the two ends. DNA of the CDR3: TGTGCCAGCTCCCGCGGTGGTAGCTCCTACAATGAGCAGTTCTTC. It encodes CASSRGGSSYNEQFF.

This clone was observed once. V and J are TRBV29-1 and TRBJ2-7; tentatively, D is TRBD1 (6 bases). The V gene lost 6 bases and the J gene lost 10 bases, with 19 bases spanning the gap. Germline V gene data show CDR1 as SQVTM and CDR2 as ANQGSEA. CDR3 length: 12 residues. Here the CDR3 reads CSVGVSGTRQYF. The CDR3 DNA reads TGCAGCGTCGGAGTATCCGGGACACGCCAGTACTTC.

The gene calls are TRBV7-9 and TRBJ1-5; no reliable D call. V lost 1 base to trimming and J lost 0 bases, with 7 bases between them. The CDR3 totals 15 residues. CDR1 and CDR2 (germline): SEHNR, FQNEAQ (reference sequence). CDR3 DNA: TGTGCCAGCAGCTTAGGTGAGAATAGCAATCAGCCCCAGCATTTT. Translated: CASSLGENSNQPQHF.

The chain's CDR3 is CASSPSGTSGGAVAGELFF. The CDR3 DNA is TGTGCCAGCAGCCCGTCCGGGACTAGCGGGGGGGCAGTCGCCGGGGAGCTGTTTTTT. The chain has TRBV5-4 and TRBJ2-2; 16 bases agree with TRBD2. Trimming took 4 bases from V and 6 from J; bases not matched to a gene: 12. CDR3 length equals 19 residues. CDR1 SGHNT and CDR2 YYREEE come from the germline V gene (reference sequence).

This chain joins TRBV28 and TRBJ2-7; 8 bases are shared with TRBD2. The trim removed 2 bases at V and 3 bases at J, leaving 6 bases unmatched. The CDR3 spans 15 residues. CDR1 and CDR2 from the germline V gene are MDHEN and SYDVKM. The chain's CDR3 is CASSLAGGHIYEQYF. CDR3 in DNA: TGTGCCAGCAGTTTAGCGGGGGGACACATCTACGAGCAGTACTTC.

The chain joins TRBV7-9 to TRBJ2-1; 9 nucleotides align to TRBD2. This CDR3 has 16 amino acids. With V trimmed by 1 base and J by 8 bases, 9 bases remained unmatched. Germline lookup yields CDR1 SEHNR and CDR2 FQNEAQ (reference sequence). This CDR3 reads CASSLGLGGGADEQFF. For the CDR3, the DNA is TGTGCCAGCAGCTTAGGTCTAGGCGGGGGGGCCGATGAGCAGTTCTTC.